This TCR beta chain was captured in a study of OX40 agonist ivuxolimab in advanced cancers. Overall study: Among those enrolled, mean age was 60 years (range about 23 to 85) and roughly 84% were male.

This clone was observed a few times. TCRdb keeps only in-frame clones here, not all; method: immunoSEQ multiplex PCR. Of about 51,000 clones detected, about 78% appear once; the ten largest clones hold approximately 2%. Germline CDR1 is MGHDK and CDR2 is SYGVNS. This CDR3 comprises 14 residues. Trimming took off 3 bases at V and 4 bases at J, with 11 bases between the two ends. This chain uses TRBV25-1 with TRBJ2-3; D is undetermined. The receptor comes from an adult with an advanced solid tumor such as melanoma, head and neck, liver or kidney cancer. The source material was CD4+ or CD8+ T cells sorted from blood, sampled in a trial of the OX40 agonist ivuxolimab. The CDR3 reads CASSDLTKADTQYF. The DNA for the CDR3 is TGTGCCAGCAGTGACTTAACCAAGGCAGATACGCAGTATTTT.